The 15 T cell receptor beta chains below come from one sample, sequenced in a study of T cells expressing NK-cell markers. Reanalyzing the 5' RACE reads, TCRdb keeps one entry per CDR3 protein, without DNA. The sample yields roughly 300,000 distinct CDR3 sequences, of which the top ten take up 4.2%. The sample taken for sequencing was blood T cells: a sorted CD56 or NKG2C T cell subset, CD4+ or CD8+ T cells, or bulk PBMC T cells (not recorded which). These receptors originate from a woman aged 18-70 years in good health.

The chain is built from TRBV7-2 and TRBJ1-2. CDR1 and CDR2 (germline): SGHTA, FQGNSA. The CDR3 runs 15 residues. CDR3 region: CASSGPGGILYGYTF.

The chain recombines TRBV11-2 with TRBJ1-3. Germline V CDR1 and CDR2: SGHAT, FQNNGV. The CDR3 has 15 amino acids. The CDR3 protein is CASSPTQGSGNTIYF.

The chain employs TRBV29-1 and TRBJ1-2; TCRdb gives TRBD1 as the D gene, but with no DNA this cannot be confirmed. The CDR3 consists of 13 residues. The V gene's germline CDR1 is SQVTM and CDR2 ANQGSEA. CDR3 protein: CSPYAPGDDGYTF. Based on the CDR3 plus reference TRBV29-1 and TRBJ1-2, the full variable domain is SAVISQKPSRDICQRGTSLTIQCQVDSQVTMMFWYRQQPGQSLTLIATANQGSEATYESGFVIDKFPISRPNLTFSTLTVSNMSPEDSSIYLCSPYAPGDDGYTFGSGTRLTVV.

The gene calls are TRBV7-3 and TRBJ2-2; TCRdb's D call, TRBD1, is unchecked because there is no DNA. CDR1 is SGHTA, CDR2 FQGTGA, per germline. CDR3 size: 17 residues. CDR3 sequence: CASSFMVTGPGSGELFF.

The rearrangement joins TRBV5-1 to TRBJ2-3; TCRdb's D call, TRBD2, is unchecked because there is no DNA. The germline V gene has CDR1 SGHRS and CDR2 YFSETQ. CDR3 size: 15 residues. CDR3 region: CASTLTGHSTDTQYF.

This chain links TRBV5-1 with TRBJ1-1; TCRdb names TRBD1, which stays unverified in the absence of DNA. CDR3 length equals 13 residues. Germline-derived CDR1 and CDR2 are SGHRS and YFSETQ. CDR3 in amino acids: CASRLWGNTEAFF.

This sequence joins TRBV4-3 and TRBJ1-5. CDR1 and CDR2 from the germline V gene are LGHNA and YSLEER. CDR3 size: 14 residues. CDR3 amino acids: CASSRTLFDQPQHF.

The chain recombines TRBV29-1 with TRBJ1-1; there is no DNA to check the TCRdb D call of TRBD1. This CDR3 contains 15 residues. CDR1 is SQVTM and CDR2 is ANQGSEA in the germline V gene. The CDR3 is CSVQRQGAGNTEAFF.

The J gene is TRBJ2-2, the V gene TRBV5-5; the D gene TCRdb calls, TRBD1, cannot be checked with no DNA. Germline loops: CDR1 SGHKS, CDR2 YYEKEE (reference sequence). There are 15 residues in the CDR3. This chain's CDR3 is CASSSATGRVGELFF.

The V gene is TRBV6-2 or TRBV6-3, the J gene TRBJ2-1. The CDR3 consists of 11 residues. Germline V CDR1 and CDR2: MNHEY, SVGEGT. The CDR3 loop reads CASAVGRVQFF.

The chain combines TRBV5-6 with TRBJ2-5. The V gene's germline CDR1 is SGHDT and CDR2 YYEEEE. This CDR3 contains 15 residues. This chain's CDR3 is CASSLVGGHQETQYF.

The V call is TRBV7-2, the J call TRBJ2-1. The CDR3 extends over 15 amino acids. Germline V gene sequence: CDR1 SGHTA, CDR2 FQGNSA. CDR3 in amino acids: CASSPDRSSYNEQFF.

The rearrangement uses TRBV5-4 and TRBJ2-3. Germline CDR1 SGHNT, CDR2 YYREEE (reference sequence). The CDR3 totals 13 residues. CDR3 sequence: CATYRARADTQYF.

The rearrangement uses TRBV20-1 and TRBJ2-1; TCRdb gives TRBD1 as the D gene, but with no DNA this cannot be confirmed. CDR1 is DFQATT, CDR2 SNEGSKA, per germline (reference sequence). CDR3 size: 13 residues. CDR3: CSAHRDGTNEQFF.

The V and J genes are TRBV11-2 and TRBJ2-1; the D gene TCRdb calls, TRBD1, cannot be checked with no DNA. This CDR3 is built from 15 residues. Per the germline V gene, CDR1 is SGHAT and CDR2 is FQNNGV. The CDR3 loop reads CASSFPRGGGDEQFF.